Following are 32 T cell receptor beta chains from one sample sequenced in a study of T-cell memory formation after mild COVID-19. TCRdb reanalysed the 5' RACE reads using MiXCR and keeps one entry per CDR3 protein. The sample yields more than 450,000 distinct CDR3 sequences, under 20% seen once. What was sequenced was PBMCs or a T cell subset sorted from them (not recorded which). The receptors originated from an adult woman who had mild COVID-19 (a few samples of this study predate the infection). Cell type and time point are not known.

CDR3: CAPRPSGAQETQYF. The CDR3, as DNA: TGCGCACCCCGGCCTAGCGGGGCCCAAGAGACCCAGTACTTC. The chain joins TRBV1 to TRBJ2-5; TRBD2 was called by the table and not checked on the DNA. TRBV1 is listed as a pseudogene. The CDR3 runs to 14 residues.

This clonotype was counted a few times. The chain uses TRBV7-9 and TRBJ1-5, with D unclear. Germline V lookup: CDR1 SEHNR, CDR2 FQNEAQ (reference sequence). The CDR3 is made up of 13 amino acids. V was clipped by 5 bases and J by 6 bases, with 11 bases between them. Here the CDR3 DNA reads TGTGCCAGCAGCCAGGTATCAGGTCAGCCCCAGCATTTT. Encoded protein: CASSQVSGQPQHF.

The chain combines TRBV4-1 with TRBJ2-1, with 8 positions matching TRBD1. With V trimmed by 1 base and J by 5 bases, 7 bases remained unmatched. The V gene's germline CDR1 is MGHRA and CDR2 YSYEKL. This CDR3 comprises 16 residues. In nucleotides, the CDR3 is TGCGCCAGCAGCCAAGTTTCAGGGGACAGGAACAATGAGCAGTTCTTC. This gives the protein CASSQVSGDRNNEQFF.

In its sample, this clonotype was seen a few times. J is TRBJ1-2 and V is TRBV3-1, with a possible D match to TRBD1 (6 bases). Trimming removed 0 bases at V and 4 bases at J, with 15 bases between. The CDR3 has 16 amino acids. CDR1 and CDR2 from the germline V gene are LGHDT and YNNKEL (reference sequence). Here the CDR3 reads CASSQERQGRGYGYTF. The CDR3 DNA is TGTGCCAGCAGCCAAGAAAGGCAGGGGAGAGGCTATGGCTACACCTTC.

This clonotype was seen at least ten times. V usage is TRBV4-2 and J usage is TRBJ2-1; no definite D call. Per germline, CDR1 LGHNA and CDR2 YNFKEQ. V shed 1 base and J shed 5 bases, with 3 bases lying between them. There are 12 residues in the CDR3. CDR3 sequence reads: CASSQGDNEQFF. CDR3 in DNA: TGTGCCAGCAGCCAAGGCGACAATGAGCAGTTCTTC.

This clonotype was counted a few times. V usage is TRBV7-9 and J usage is TRBJ2-1; D could derive from TRBD1 or TRBD2 (5 bases each). V lost 1 base to trimming and J lost 7 bases, with 11 bases between them. Germline V gene data show CDR1 as SEHNR and CDR2 as FQNEAQ (reference sequence). The CDR3 has 14 amino acids. CDR3 residues: CASSLGDPLNEQFF. The CDR3 region has the DNA TGTGCCAGCAGCTTAGGGGACCCGCTTAATGAGCAGTTCTTC.

The chain recombines TRBV7-9 with TRBJ1-1, with D tentatively TRBD1 (6 bases). The length of the CDR3 is 15 residues. V lost 1 base and J 4 bases, leaving 13 bases between the germline ends. Germline V gives CDR1 SEHNR, CDR2 FQNEAQ (reference sequence). CDR3 nucleotides: TGTGCCAGCAGCTTAGAGGGGGGCTCTCTCACTGAAGCTTTCTTT. Translated: CASSLEGGSLTEAFF.

This rearrangement joins TRBV27 to TRBJ1-3; no clear D gene. The V end was cut by 4 bases, the J end by 4 bases, with 8 bases between. Germline CDR1 and CDR2: MNHEY and SMNVEV (reference sequence). The CDR3 extends over 13 amino acids. CDR3 in DNA: TGTGCCAGCAGTTCAGTGGGGGGAAACACCATATATTTT. Amino acids: CASSSVGGNTIYF.

V usage is TRBV20-1 and J usage is TRBJ2-1, with D unresolved. Germline V lookup: CDR1 DFQATT, CDR2 SNEGSKA (reference sequence). V was clipped by 0 bases and J by 5 bases, with 5 bases between them. The CDR3 runs 12 residues. The CDR3 sequence is CSARDGDNEQFF. DNA of the CDR3: TGCAGTGCTAGAGATGGAGACAATGAGCAGTTCTTC.

This clonotype was detected only a few times. The V and J genes are TRBV6-5 and TRBJ1-1; 10 positions agree with TRBD1. The CDR3 contains 14 residues. The ends lost 5 bases at V and 6 bases at J; junction bases unmatched: 6. Germline V gene sequence: CDR1 MNHEY, CDR2 SVGAGI. The CDR3 region is CASSRGQGSAEAFF. As DNA, the CDR3 is TGTGCCAGCAGTCGGGGACAGGGGTCCGCTGAAGCTTTCTTT.

This clonotype was seen a handful of times. The chain employs TRBV12-3 or TRBV12-4 and TRBJ1-4, with D hard to call. This CDR3 is 12 amino acids long. V was cut by 6 bases and J by 7 bases, with 9 bases left in between. As DNA, the CDR3 is TGTGCCAGCAGCCCCCCGGGTGAAAAACTGTTTTTT. Its translation: CASSPPGEKLFF.

The chain uses TRBV20-1 and TRBJ1-5, with D uncertain. V was shortened by 1 base and J by 2 bases, with 12 bases between the two germline ends. The V gene's germline CDR1 is DFQATT and CDR2 SNEGSKA (reference sequence). The CDR3 has 15 amino acids. The chain's CDR3 is CSARGARGGNQPQHF. CDR3 bases: TGCAGTGCTAGAGGTGCGCGGGGAGGCAATCAGCCCCAGCATTTT.

V and J are TRBV5-1 and TRBJ1-1; D remains unclear. Germline V gene sequence: CDR1 SGHRS, CDR2 YFSETQ. V gave up 1 base and J gave up 5 bases, with 9 bases separating them. The CDR3 loop spans 13 amino acids. The CDR3 coding sequence is TGCGCCAGCAGCTTGCGGGTTGCGACTGAAGCTTTCTTT. Its translation is CASSLRVATEAFF.

This clonotype was counted many times. This chain uses TRBV20-1 with TRBJ2-3; D is unresolved. Germline V gene sequence: CDR1 DFQATT, CDR2 SNEGSKA (reference sequence). V lost 1 base, J lost 2 bases, and 4 bases lay in between. This CDR3 spans 12 amino acids. The CDR3 sequence is CSARGITDTQYF. DNA for the CDR3: TGCAGTGCTAGAGGGATCACAGATACGCAGTATTTT.

There are many counts of this clonotype. The rearrangement joins TRBV2 to TRBJ2-1; no definite D call. Trimming pared 9 bases from V and 0 bases from J, leaving 3 bases between. Germline V gene lookup returns CDR1 SNHLY and CDR2 FYNNEI. This CDR3 has 11 residues. The CDR3 DNA reads as TGTGCCAGGGGCTCCTACAATGAGCAGTTCTTC. Translation: CARGSYNEQFF.

J is TRBJ2-1 and V is TRBV5-6; D is unclear. Per the germline V gene, CDR1 is SGHDT and CDR2 is YYEEEE. The CDR3 has 15 residues. V gave up 4 bases and J gave up 0 bases, with 11 bases separating them. The CDR3 loop is CASSAPDTSYNEQFF. In DNA, the CDR3 is TGTGCCAGCAGCGCCCCAGATACCTCCTACAATGAGCAGTTCTTC.

The chain couples TRBV7-2 to TRBJ2-3, with TRBD2 as a possible D gene (7 bases). The ends were cut back, 1 base at V and 9 bases at J, with 11 bases in the middle. Germline V gene sequence: CDR1 SGHTA, CDR2 FQGNSA. This CDR3 contains 13 residues. DNA for the CDR3: TGTGCCAGCAGCTTAGGAGGGGGGGTCACGCAGTATTTT. This gives the protein CASSLGGGVTQYF.

The chain couples TRBV5-1 to TRBJ2-5; TRBD2 matches at 8 bases. J was trimmed by 5 bases and V by 0 bases; bases with no gene match: 6. The CDR3 runs 15 residues. Germline CDR1 reads SGHRS; CDR2 reads YFSETQ. The CDR3 loop is CASSLAARLAETQYF. The CDR3 DNA is TGCGCCAGCAGCTTGGCTGCGCGACTAGCGGAGACCCAGTACTTC.

This chain uses TRBV20-1 with TRBJ1-2; maybe TRBD1 (6 bases). The CDR3 is 15 residues long. V was shortened by 0 bases and J by 3 bases, with 14 bases between the two germline ends. Per the germline V gene, CDR1 is DFQATT and CDR2 is SNEGSKA (reference sequence). The CDR3 DNA is TGCAGTGCTAGAGAGGGGGGCAGGGTTGACTATGGCTACACCTTC. It specifies CSAREGGRVDYGYTF.

This clonotype was counted between two and nine times. The chain has TRBV29-1 and TRBJ1-5, with 7 bases that match TRBD1. The CDR3 is 13 amino acids. The trim removed 4 bases at V and 3 bases at J, leaving 3 bases unmatched. Germline V gene sequence: CDR1 SQVTM, CDR2 ANQGSEA. CDR3 bases: TGCAGCGTTGGACAGGGCCCCAATCAGCCCCAGCATTTT. Residues: CSVGQGPNQPQHF.

The chain carries TRBV25-1 and TRBJ1-2; D not resolved. Germline V lookup: CDR1 MGHDK, CDR2 SYGVNS. With 4 bases removed from V and 2 bases from J, the gap between germline ends came to 11 bases. The CDR3 contains 14 residues. The CDR3 bases are TGTGCCAGCAGTGGGTGGAGGCGGAACTATGGCTACACCTTC. Amino acids: CASSGWRRNYGYTF.

The chain employs TRBV2 and TRBJ2-1; D might be TRBD2 (5 bases). Germline CDR1 is SNHLY and CDR2 is FYNNEI. V lost 4 bases and J lost 6, with 13 bases in between. CDR3 length: 14 amino acids. The CDR3 loop reads CASSVSETINEQFF. The CDR3 nucleotides read TGTGCCAGCAGTGTCAGTGAGACTATCAATGAGCAGTTCTTC.

This rearrangement joins TRBV4-3 to TRBJ2-1; D call uncertain. CDR1 is LGHNA, CDR2 YSLEER, per germline. V lost 0 bases and J lost 2, with 8 bases in between. The CDR3 covers 15 residues. The CDR3 DNA reads as TGCGCCAGCAGCCAAGATAGTCGCCCCTACAATGAGCAGTTCTTC. It is translated as CASSQDSRPYNEQFF.

V gene TRBV20-1 combines with J gene TRBJ1-2; perhaps TRBD1 as D (5 bases). The germline V gene has CDR1 DFQATT and CDR2 SNEGSKA (reference sequence). The V end was cut by 0 bases, the J end by 4 bases, with 18 bases between. The CDR3 runs 16 residues. CDR3 sequence (DNA): TGCAGTGCTAGAGATCGAGTTGCAGGGATGAGCTATGGCTACACCTTC. Residues: CSARDRVAGMSYGYTF.

The chain uses TRBV6-5 and TRBJ2-7; 12 nucleotides align to TRBD2. The trim removed 2 bases at V and 5 bases at J, leaving 10 bases unmatched. Germline V gives CDR1 MNHEY, CDR2 SVGAGI. The CDR3 consists of 17 residues. DNA of the CDR3: TGTGCCAGCAGTTACAGTCGAGAGACTAGCGGGAGCCACGAGCAGTACTTC. The encoded protein is CASSYSRETSGSHEQYF.

Remarks on this clonotype: At one end the junction does not follow the germline gene, possibly because of a read error. The chain uses TRBV2 and TRBJ2-7, with 8 bases aligning to TRBD1. Germline loops: CDR1 SNHLY, CDR2 FYNNEI. CDR3 length: 15 residues. The CDR3 reads CASREGQGVPYEQYF. In nucleotides, the CDR3 is TGTGCCAGCAGAGAAGGACAGGGAGTCCCCTACGAGCAGTACTTC.

The chain is built from TRBV4-2 and TRBJ2-3; 9 positions match TRBD2. There are 17 residues in the CDR3. V lost 5 bases and J lost 3; bases outside the gene matches: 12. In germline, CDR1 is LGHNA, CDR2 YNFKEQ. The CDR3, as DNA: TGTGCCAGCAGCATAAGGGTCGCGGGAGGGCCGACAGATACGCAGTATTTT. Its translation: CASSIRVAGGPTDTQYF.

This rearrangement joins TRBV13 to TRBJ2-7; the match to TRBD1 covers 7 bases. The CDR3 is 15 amino acids. Germline loops: CDR1 PRHDT, CDR2 FYEKMQ (reference sequence). Trimming removed 2 bases from V and 0 bases from J; junction bases left unmatched: 4. The CDR3 sequence is CASSLQNRGSYEQYF. The CDR3 DNA sequence: TGTGCCAGCAGCTTACAAAACAGGGGCTCCTACGAGCAGTACTTC.

The J gene is TRBJ1-5, the V gene TRBV6-1; D is possibly TRBD1 (5 bases). The germline V gene encodes CDR1 MNHNS and CDR2 SASEGT. The CDR3 has 16 residues. The ends were cut back, 5 bases at V and 3 bases at J, with 17 bases in the middle. The DNA for the CDR3 is TGTGCCAGCAGTAAGTCCAGACAGAATTTCAATCAGCCCCAGCATTTT. Residues: CASSKSRQNFNQPQHF.

The rearrangement uses TRBV6-2 or TRBV6-3 and TRBJ2-7, with D tentatively TRBD1 (5 bases). The germline V gene encodes CDR1 MNHEY and CDR2 SVGEGT. The CDR3 loop spans 15 amino acids. Trimming shortened V by 6 bases and J by 2 bases, and 17 bases separated the two germline ends. CDR3 sequence: CASSSQRTPTYEQYF. The CDR3 region has the DNA TGTGCCAGCAGCTCACAACGGACACCGACCTACGAGCAGTACTTC.

This rearrangement joins TRBV7-3 to TRBJ2-3; D not certain. The CDR3 is 15 amino acids. Trimming took 5 bases from V and 0 from J, leaving 12 bases between them. Germline CDR1 SGHTA, CDR2 FQGTGA. The chain's CDR3 is CASSLGPPSTDTQYF. CDR3 in DNA: TGTGCCAGCAGCCTAGGCCCGCCTAGCACAGATACGCAGTATTTT.

The sample holds many counts of this clonotype. This chain joins TRBV18 and TRBJ2-7; unclear D gene. This CDR3 has 14 amino acids. Looked up from germline, CDR1 is KGHSH and CDR2 is LQKENI. Trimming shortened V by 4 bases and J by 1 base, and 11 bases separated the two germline ends. CDR3 amino acids: CASSLKQISYEQYF. The CDR3 nucleotides are TGTGCCAGCTCACTCAAACAGATTTCCTACGAGCAGTACTTC.